One sample yielded the 5 T cell receptor beta chains listed below, sequenced in a study of T-cell memory formation after mild COVID-19. Using its own MiXCR run on the 5' RACE reads, TCRdb lists one record per CDR3 protein. The sample yields about 340,000 distinct CDR3 sequences, under 15% seen once. Sequenced: PBMCs or a T cell subset sorted from them (not recorded which). All receptors come from a man aged 18 to 29 who had mild COVID-19 (a few samples of this study predate the infection). Cell type and time point are not known.

This clonotype occurred a few times. The chain recombines TRBV6-5 with TRBJ1-1; 8 positions match TRBD1. CDR3 size: 16 residues. V lost 2 bases to trimming and J lost 6 bases; unmatched junction nucleotides: 11. Germline values: CDR1 MNHEY, CDR2 SVGAGI. Here the CDR3 reads CASSYRWTGRLAEAFF. CDR3 nucleotide sequence: TGTGCCAGCAGTTACCGATGGACAGGGCGGTTGGCTGAAGCTTTCTTT.

This clonotype was found a few times. The chain is built from TRBV12-3 or TRBV12-4 and TRBJ2-3, with D perhaps TRBD2 (6 bases). Trimming left V 7 bases short and J 3 bases short, with 17 bases between. CDR3 length equals 15 residues. The CDR3 DNA reads as TGTGCCAGCACCCCGGGACTCCCAGGGACAGATACGCAGTATTTT. This codes for CASTPGLPGTDTQYF.

The rearrangement uses TRBV6-5 and TRBJ1-5; D uncertain. CDR1 is MNHEY and CDR2 is SVGAGI in the germline V gene. This CDR3 spans 15 amino acids. The V end was cut by 2 bases, the J end by 2 bases, with 10 bases between. The CDR3 loop reads CASSYRLDGNQPQHF. The CDR3 DNA is TGTGCCAGCAGTTACCGGCTGGATGGCAATCAGCCCCAGCATTTT.

This clonotype was seen more than once but under ten times. V and J are TRBV7-6 and TRBJ2-5; D is undetermined. V lost 3 bases, J lost 4 bases, and 9 bases lay in between. Looked up from germline, CDR1 is SGHVS and CDR2 is FNYEAQ. CDR3 length: 13 amino acids. The CDR3, as DNA: TGTGCCAGCAGCTTCACCGTGCGAGAGACCCAGTACTTC. This gives the protein CASSFTVRETQYF.

In this sample, this clonotype turned up a few times. The chain uses TRBV6-5 and TRBJ1-6; weak D call: TRBD1 (6 bases). The CDR3 runs to 15 residues. Trimming stripped 0 bases from V and 8 bases from J, with 11 bases between. Looked up from germline, CDR1 is MNHEY and CDR2 is SVGAGI. The CDR3: CASSYSGAMDSPLHF. The CDR3 bases are TGTGCCAGCAGTTACTCGGGGGCGATGGATTCACCCCTCCACTTT.